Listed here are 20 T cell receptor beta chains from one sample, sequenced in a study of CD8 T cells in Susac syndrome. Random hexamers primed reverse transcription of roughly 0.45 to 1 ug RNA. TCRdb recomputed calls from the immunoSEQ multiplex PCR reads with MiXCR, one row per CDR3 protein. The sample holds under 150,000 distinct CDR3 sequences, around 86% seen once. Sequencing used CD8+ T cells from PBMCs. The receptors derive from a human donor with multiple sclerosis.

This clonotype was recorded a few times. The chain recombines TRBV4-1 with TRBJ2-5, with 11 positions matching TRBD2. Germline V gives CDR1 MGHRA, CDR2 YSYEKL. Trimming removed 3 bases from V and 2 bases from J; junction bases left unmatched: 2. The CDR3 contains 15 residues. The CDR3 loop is CASSQASGGQETQYF. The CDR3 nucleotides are TGCGCCAGCAGCCAGGCTAGCGGGGGGCAAGAGACCCAGTACTTC.

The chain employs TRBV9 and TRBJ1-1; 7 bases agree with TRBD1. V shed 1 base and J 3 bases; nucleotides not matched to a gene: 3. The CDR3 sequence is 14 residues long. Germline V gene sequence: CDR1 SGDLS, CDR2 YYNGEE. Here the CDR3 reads CASSVTGADTEAFF. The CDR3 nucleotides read TGTGCCAGCAGCGTAACAGGGGCGGACACTGAAGCTTTCTTT.

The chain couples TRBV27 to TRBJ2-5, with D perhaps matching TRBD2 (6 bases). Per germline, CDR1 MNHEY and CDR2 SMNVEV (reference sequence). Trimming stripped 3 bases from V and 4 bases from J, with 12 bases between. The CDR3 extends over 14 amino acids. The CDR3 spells CASSFAGPPETQYF. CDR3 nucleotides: TGTGCCAGCAGTTTTGCGGGGCCCCCAGAGACCCAGTACTTC.

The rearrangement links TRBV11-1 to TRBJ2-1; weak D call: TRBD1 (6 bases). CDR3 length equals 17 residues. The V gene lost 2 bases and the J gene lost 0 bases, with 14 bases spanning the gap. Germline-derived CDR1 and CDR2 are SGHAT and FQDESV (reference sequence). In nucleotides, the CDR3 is TGTGCCAGCAGCTTATGGGGGCAGCACAGCTCCTACAATGAGCAGTTCTTC. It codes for CASSLWGQHSSYNEQFF.

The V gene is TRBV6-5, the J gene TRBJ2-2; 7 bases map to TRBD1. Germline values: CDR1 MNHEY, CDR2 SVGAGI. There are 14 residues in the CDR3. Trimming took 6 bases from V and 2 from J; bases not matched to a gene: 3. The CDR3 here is CASRGTDNTGELFF. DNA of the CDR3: TGTGCCAGCAGAGGGACAGATAACACCGGGGAGCTGTTTTTT.

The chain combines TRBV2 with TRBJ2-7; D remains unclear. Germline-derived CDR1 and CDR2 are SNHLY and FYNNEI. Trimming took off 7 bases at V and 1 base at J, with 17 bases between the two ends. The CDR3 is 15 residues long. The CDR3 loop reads CASKEVPVGSYEQYV. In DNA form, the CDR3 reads TGTGCCAGCAAAGAGGTCCCCGTGGGATCCTACGAGCAGTACGTC.

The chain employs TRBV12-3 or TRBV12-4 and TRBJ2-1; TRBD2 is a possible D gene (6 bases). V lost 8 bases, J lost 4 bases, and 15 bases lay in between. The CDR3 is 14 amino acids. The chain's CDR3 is CASLSGGDYNEQFF. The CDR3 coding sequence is TGTGCCAGCCTGAGTGGAGGGGATTACAATGAGCAGTTCTTC.

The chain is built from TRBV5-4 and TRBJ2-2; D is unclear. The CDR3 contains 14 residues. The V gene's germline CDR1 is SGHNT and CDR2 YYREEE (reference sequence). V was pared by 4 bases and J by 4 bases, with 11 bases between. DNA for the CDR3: TGTGCCAGCAGCCCGCTCCTTTCCACCGGGGAGCTGTTTTTT. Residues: CASSPLLSTGELFF.

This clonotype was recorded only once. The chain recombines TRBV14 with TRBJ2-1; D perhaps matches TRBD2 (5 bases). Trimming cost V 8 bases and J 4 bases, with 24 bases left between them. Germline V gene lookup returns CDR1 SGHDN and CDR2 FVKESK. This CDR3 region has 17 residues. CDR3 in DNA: TGTGCCAGCTTCACCTCTGGTAGCCCACTAGGATACAATGAGCAGTTCTTC. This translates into CASFTSGSPLGYNEQFF.

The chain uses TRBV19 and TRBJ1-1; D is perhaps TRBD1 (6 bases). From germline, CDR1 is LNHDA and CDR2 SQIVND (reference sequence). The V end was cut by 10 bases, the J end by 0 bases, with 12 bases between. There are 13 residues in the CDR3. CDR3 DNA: TGTGCCACGAGGGGGGGCATGAACACTGAAGCTTTCTTT. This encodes CATRGGMNTEAFF.

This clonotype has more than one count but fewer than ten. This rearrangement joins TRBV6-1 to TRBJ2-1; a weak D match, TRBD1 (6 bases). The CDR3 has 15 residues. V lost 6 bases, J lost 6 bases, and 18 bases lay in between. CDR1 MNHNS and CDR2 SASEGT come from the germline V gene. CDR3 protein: CASSPFQGLGNEQFF. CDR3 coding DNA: TGTGCCAGCAGCCCCTTCCAGGGGCTAGGCAATGAGCAGTTCTTC.

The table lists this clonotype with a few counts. As DNA, the CDR3 is TGTGCCAGCAGTTTGATGGGAGGCACTGAAGCTTTCTTT. It encodes CASSLMGGTEAFF. The gene calls are TRBV12-3 or TRBV12-4 and TRBJ1-1; D not resolved. The CDR3 is made up of 13 amino acids. Deletions cut 3 bases from V and 4 bases from J, with 9 bases between.

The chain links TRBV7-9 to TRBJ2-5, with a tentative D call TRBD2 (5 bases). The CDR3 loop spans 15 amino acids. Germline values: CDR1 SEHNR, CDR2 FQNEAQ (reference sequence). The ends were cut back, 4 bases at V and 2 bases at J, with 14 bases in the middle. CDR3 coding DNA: TGTGCCAGCAGCTCCATACTAGGGAAACAAGAGACCCAGTACTTC. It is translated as CASSSILGKQETQYF.

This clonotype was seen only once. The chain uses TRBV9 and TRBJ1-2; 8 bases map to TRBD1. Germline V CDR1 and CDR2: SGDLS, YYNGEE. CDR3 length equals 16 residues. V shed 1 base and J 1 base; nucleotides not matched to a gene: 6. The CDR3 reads CASSVIPGQVNYGYTF. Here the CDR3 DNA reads TGTGCCAGCAGCGTAATACCGGGACAGGTTAACTATGGCTACACCTTC.

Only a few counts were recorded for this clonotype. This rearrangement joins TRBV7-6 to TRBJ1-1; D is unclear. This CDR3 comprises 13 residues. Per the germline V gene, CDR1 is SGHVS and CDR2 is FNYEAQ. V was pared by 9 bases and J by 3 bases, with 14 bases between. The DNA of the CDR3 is TGTGCCAGTAGGGAGAGTACCTACACTGAAGCTTTCTTT. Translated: CASRESTYTEAFF.

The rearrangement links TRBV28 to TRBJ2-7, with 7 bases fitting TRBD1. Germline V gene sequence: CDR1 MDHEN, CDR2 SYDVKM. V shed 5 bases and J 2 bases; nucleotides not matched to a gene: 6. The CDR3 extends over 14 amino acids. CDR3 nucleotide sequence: TGTGCCAGCAGTCCCGCAGGGGGTCCCTACGAGCAGTACTTC. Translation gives CASSPAGGPYEQYF.

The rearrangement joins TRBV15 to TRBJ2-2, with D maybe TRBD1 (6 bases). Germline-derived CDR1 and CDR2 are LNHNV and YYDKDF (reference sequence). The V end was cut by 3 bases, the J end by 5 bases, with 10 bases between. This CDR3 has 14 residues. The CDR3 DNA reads TGTGCCACCAGCAGGGACAGAACAACCGGGGAGCTGTTTTTT. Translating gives CATSRDRTTGELFF.

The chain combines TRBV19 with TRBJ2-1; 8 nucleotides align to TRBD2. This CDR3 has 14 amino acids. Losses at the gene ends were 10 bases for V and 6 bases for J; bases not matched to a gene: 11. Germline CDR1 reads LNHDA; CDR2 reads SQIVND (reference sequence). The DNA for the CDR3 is TGTGCCACCACGGAAGCGGGAGCGAGCAATGAGCAGTTCTTC. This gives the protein CATTEAGASNEQFF.

DNA for the CDR3: TGCGCCAGCAGCTTCGGGGGGGATTACTACGAGCAGTACTTC. Its translation is CASSFGGDYYEQYF. The chain carries TRBV5-1 and TRBJ2-7; 8 bases are shared with TRBD2. The CDR3 extends over 14 amino acids. Germline loops: CDR1 SGHRS, CDR2 YFSETQ. J gave up 3 bases and V 2 bases, and 4 bases lay outside the gene matches.

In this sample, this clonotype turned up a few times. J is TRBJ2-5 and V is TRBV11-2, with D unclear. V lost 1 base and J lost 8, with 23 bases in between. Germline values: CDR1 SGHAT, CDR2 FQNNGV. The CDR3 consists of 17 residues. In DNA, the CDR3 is TGTGCCAGCAGCTTAGCACGACGGGTTAAGGGTACGGATACCCAGTACTTC. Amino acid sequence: CASSLARRVKGTDTQYF.